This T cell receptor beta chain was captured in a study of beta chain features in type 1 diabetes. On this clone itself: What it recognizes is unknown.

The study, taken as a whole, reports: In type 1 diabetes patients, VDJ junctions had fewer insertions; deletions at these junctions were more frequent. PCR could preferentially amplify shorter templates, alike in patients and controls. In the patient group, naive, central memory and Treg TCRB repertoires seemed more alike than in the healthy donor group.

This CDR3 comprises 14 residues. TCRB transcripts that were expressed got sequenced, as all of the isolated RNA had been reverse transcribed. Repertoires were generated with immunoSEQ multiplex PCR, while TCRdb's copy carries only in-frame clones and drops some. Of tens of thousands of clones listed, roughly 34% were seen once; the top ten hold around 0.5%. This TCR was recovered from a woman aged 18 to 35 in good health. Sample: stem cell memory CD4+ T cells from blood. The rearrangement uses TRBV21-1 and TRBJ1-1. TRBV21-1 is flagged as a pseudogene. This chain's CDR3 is CASSKERGYTEAFF. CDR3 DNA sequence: TGTGCCAGCAGCAAAGAACGGGGGTACACTGAAGCTTTCTTT.